Sequencing of this T cell receptor beta chain was carried out in a study of Graves' ophthalmopathy and Graves' hyperthyroidism. TCR beta CDR3 amplification used RNA transcripts. First-round RT-PCR used HTBI primers; second-round multiplex PCR followed. TCRdb reprocessed the multiplex PCR reads with MiXCR, giving one entry per CDR3 protein. Counted here are more than 550,000 distinct CDR3 sequences, under 50% occurring once; the ten biggest clones make up roughly 3.5%. Many counts were recorded for this clonotype. Deletions cut 5 bases from V and 0 bases from J, with 13 bases between. Germline-derived CDR1 and CDR2 are SGHNT and YENEEA. The CDR3 runs 16 residues. All donors with ophthalmopathy were recorded as having moderate-to-severe activity, CAS ≥3, NOSPECS ≥4 and a duration under 3 months. Orbital computed tomography, thyroid ultrasound, TRAb, serum thyroxine and clinical symptoms formed the basis of diagnosis.

The genes are TRBV11-3 and TRBJ2-2; perhaps TRBD1 as D (6 bases). The receptor was isolated from an adult man with Graves' ophthalmopathy. The specimen was peripheral blood. CDR3 region: CASSVRQDSNTGELFF. CDR3 DNA sequence: TGTGCCAGCAGCGTGCGACAGGATTCGAACACCGGGGAGCTGTTTTTT.